This TCR beta chain originates from a study of T cell responses to AZD1222 COVID-19 vaccine. Findings and caveats of the study: Only five to seven AZD1222 recipients were seropositive at baseline. Unmutated variant regions are reportedly the target of nearly half of TCRs that are spike-specific. Most donors were white British and more were female, and clonal diversity was possibly underestimated. Two AZD1222 doses significantly raised spike-specific TCR breadth and depth over controls.

In the case of this clone: Its matching antigen is unknown.

Assay used: immunoSEQ multiplex PCR; TCRdb lists only in-frame clones, some missing. Counted here are about 140,000 clones, 88% occurring once; the ten biggest clones make up around 3.3%. Trimming stripped 2 bases from V and 5 bases from J, with 9 bases between. There are 13 residues in the CDR3. Germline lookup yields CDR1 KGHSH and CDR2 LQKENI. The rearrangement uses TRBV18 and TRBJ2-5, with a weak D call TRBD2 (5 bases). Sequencing used peripheral blood, obtained on day 0 of AZD1222 vaccination. This clonotype was obtained from an adult in good health. The CDR3 sequence: CASSPAGDETQYF. The CDR3 DNA reads TGTGCCAGCTCACCAGCCGGGGATGAGACCCAGTACTTC.